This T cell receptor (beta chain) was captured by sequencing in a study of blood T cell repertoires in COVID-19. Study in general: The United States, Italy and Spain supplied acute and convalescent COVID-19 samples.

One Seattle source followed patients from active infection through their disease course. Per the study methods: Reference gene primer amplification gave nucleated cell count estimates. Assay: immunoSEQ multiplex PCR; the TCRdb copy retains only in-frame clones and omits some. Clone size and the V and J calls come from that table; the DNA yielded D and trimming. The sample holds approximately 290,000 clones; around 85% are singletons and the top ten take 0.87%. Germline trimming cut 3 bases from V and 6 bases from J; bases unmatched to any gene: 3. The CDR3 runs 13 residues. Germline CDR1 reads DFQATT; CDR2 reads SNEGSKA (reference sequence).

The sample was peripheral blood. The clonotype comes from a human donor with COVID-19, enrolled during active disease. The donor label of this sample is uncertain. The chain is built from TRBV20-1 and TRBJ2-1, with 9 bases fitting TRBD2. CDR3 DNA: TGCAGTGCTAGTGTGCGGGAGGGCAATGAGCAGTTCTTC. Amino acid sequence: CSASVREGNEQFF.